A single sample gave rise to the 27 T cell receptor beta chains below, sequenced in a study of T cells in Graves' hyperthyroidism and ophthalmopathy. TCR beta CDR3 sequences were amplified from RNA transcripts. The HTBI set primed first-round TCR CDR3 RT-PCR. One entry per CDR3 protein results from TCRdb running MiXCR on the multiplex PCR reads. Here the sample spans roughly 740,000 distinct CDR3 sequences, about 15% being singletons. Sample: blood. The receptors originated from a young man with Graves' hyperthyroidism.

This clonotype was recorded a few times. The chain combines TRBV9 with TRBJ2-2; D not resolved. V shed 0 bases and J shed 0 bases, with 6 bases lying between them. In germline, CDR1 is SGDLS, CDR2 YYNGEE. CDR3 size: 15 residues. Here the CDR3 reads CASSVETANTGELFF. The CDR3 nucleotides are TGTGCCAGCAGCGTAGAGACGGCGAACACCGGGGAGCTGTTTTTT.

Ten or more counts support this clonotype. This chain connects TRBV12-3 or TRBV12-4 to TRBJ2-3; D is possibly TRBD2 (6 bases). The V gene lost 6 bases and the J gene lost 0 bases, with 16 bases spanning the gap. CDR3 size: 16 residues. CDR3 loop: CASSPVGGKSTDTQYF. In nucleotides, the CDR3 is TGTGCCAGCAGCCCCGTGGGAGGCAAGAGCACAGATACGCAGTATTTT.

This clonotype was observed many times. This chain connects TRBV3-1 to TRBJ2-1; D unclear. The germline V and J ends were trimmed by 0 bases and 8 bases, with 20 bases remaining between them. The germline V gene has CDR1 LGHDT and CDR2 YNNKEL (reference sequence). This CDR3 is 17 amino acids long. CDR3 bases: TGTGCCAGCAGCCAAGAAATGGCAGCTACCGGCATTGATGAGCAGTTCTTC. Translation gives CASSQEMAATGIDEQFF.

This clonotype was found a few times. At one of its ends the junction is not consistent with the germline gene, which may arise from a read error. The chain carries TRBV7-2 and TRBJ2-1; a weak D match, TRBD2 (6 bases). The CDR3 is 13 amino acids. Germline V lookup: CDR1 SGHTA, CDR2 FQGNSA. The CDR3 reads CASSAGGIYERFF. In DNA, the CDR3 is TGTGCCAGCAGCGCCGGGGGTATTTACGAGCGGTTCTTC.

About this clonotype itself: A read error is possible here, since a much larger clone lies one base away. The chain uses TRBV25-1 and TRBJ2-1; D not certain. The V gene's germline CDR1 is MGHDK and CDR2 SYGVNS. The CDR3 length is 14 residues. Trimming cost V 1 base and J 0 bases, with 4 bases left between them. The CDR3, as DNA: TGTGCCAGCAGTGAATCGGGCTCCTACAATGAGCAGTTCTTC. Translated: CASSESGSYNEQFF.

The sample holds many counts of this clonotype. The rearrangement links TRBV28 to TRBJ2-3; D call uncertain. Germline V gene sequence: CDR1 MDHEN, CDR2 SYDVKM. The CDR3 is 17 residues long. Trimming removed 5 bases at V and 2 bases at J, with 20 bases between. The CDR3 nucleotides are TGTGCCAGCAGTCGGTGGGTGGGCGGTACGAACACAGATACGCAGTATTTT. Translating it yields CASSRWVGGTNTDTQYF.

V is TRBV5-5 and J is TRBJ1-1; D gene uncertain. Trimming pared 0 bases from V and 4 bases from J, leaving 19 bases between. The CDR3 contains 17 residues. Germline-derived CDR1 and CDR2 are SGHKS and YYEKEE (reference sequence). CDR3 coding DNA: TGTGCCAGCAGCTTGGCCGTACTGCGCGCAGTTGGCACTGAAGCTTTCTTT. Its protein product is CASSLAVLRAVGTEAFF.

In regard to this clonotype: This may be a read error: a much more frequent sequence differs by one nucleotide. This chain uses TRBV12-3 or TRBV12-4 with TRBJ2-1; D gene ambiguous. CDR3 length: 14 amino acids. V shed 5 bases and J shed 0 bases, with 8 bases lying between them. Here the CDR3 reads CASSLRASYNEQFF. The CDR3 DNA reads TGTGCCAGCAGTCTCCGGGCCTCCTACAATGAGCAGTTCTTC.

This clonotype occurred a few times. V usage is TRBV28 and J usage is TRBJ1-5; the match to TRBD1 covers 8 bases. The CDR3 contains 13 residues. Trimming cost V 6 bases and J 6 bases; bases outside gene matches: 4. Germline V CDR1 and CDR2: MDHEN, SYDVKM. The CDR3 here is CASRQGVGQPQHF. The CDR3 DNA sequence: TGTGCCAGCAGACAGGGGGTGGGTCAGCCCCAGCATTTT.

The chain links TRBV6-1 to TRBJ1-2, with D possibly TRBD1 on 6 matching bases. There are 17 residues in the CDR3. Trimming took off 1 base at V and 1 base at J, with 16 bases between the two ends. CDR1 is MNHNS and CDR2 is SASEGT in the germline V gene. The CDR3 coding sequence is TGTGCCAGCAGTGAAGTCGGACAGCAGCAGCTTAACTATGGCTACACCTTC. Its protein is CASSEVGQQQLNYGYTF.

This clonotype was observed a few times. The CDR3 reads CASSTRTDGTDTQYF. The CDR3 nucleotides read TGTGCCAGCAGCACCAGGACTGATGGGACAGATACGCAGTATTTT. This chain links TRBV7-6 with TRBJ2-3; TRBD2 might be the D (5 bases). Germline CDR1 and CDR2: SGHVS and FNYEAQ. V lost 5 bases to trimming and J lost 3 bases, with 15 bases between them. The CDR3 covers 15 residues.

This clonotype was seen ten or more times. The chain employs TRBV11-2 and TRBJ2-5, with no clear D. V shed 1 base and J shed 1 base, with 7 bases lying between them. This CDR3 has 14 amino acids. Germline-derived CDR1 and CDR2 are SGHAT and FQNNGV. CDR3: CASSLGQFQETQYF. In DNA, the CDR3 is TGTGCCAGCAGCTTAGGGCAGTTCCAAGAGACCCAGTACTTC.

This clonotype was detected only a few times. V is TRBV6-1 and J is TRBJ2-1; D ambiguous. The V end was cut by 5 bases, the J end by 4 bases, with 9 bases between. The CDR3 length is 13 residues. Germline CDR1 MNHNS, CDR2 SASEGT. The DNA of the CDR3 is TGTGCCAGCAGTACACTGATGTACAATGAGCAGTTCTTC. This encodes CASSTLMYNEQFF.

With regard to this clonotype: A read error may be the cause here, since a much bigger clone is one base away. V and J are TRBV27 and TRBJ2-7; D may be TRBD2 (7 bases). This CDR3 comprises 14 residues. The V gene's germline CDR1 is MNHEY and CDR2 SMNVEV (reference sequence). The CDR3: CARRRGGRGYEQYF. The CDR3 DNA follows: TGTGCCCGCAGACGTGGGGGGCGGGGGTACGAGCAGTACTTC.

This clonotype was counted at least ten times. This CDR3 reads CASSLVLLAGGHYNEQFF. The CDR3 nucleotides are TGTGCCAGCAGTTTAGTTCTCCTAGCGGGAGGGCACTATAATGAGCAGTTCTTC. The chain joins TRBV12-3 or TRBV12-4 to TRBJ2-1; the match to TRBD2 covers 12 bases. The CDR3 runs to 18 residues. V trimming: 1 base; J trimming: 7 bases; junction bases outside the gene matches: 11.

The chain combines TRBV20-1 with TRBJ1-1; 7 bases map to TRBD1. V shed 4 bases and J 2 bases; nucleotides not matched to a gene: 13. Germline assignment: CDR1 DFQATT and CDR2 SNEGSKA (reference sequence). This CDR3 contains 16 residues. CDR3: CSATKNWDRTNTEAFF. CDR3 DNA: TGCAGTGCTACTAAAAATTGGGACAGAACTAACACTGAAGCTTTCTTT.

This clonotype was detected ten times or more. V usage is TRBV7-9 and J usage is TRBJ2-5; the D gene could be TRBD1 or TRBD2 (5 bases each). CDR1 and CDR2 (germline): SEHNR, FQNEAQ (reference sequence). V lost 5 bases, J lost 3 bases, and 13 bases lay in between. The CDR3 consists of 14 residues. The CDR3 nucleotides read TGTGCCAGCAGCCCGATCGGGACGGAAGAGACCCAGTACTTC. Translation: CASSPIGTEETQYF.

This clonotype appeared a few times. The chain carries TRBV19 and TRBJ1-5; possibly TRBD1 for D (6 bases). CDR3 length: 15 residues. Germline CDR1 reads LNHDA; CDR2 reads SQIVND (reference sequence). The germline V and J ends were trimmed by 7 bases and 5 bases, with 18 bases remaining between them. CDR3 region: CASTGGRGQDQPQHF. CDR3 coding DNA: TGTGCCAGTACCGGGGGGCGGGGGCAGGATCAGCCCCAGCATTTT.

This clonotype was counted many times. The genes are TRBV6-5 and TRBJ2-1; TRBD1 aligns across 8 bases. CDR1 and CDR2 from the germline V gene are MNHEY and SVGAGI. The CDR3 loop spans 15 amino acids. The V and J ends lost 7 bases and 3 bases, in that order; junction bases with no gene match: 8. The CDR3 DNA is TGTGCCAGCACGCTGACAGGGGCGGACTACAATGAGCAGTTCTTC. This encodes CASTLTGADYNEQFF.

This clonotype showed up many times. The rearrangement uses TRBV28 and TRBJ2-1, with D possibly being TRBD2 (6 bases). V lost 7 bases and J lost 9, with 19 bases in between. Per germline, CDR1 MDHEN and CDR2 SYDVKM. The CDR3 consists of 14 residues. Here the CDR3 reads CASNRPGGGIEQFF. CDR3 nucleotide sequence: TGTGCCAGCAATCGACCCGGGGGAGGAATTGAGCAGTTCTTC.

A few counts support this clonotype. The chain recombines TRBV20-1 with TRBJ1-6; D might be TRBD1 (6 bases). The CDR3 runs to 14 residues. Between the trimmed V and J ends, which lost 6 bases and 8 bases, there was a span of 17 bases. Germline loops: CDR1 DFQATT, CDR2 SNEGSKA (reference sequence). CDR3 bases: TGCAGTGCGCTAATCGGGGGGCGGGATTCACCCCTCCACTTT. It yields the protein CSALIGGRDSPLHF.

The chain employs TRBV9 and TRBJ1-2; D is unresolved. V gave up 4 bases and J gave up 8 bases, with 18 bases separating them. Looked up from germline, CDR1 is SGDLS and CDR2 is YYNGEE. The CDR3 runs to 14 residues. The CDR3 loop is CASSLDLQTGGYTF. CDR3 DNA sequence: TGTGCCAGCAGCTTAGACCTGCAAACGGGCGGCTACACCTTC.

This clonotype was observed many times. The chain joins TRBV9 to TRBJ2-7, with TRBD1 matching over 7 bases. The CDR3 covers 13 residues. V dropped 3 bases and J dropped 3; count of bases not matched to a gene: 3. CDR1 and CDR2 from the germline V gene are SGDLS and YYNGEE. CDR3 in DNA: TGTGCCAGCAGCGGGGACAGCCTCTACGAGCAGTACTTC. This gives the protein CASSGDSLYEQYF.

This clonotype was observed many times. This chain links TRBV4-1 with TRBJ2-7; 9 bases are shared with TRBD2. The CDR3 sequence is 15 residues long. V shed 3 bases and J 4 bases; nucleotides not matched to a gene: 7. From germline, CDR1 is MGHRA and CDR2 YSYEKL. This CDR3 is CASSHELAGGYEQYF. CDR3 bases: TGCGCCAGCAGCCACGAGCTTGCGGGAGGGTACGAGCAGTACTTC.

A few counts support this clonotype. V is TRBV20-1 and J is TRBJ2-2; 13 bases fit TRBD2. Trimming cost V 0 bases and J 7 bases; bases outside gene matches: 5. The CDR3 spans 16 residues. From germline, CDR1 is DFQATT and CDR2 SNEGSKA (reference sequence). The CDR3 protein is CSARDLLAGGGGELFF. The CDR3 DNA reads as TGCAGTGCTAGAGATTTACTAGCGGGAGGGGGCGGGGAGCTGTTTTTT.

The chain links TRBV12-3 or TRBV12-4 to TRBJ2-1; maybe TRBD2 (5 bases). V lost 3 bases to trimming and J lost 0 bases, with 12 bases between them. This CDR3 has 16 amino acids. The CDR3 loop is CASSFKRLGSYNEQFF. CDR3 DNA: TGTGCCAGCAGTTTTAAGCGGCTGGGCTCCTACAATGAGCAGTTCTTC.

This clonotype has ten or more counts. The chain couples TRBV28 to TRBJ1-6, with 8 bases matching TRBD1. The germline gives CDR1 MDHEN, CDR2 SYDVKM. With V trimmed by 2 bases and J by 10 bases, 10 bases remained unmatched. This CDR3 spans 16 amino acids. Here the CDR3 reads CASSLIPGGSWSPLHF. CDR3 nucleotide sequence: TGTGCCAGCAGTTTAATCCCAGGGGGCTCCTGGTCACCCCTCCACTTT. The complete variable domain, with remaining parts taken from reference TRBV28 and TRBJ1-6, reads DVKVTQSSRYLVKRTGEKVFLECVQDMDHENMFWYRQDPGLGLRLIYFSYDVKMKEKGDIPEGYSVSREKKERFSLILESASTNQTSMYLCASSLIPGGSWSPLHFGNGTRLTVT.